The 22 T cell receptor beta chains below all came from one sample that was sequenced in a study of T cells in Graves' hyperthyroidism and ophthalmopathy. Amplification of TCR beta CDR3 regions was performed using RNA transcripts as template. TCR CDR3 regions were first amplified by RT-PCR with HTBI primers. TCRdb ran MiXCR on the multiplex PCR reads and lists one entry per CDR3 protein. The sample consists of fewer than 450,000 distinct CDR3 sequences, approximately 14% of them appearing once. The material sequenced was blood. These receptors were obtained from a woman aged 60-75 years with Graves' ophthalmopathy.

The CDR3 DNA is TGTGCCAGCAGTTTACCGGGACTAGCGGGAGGGCGGGGGGGCAATGAGCAGTTCTTC. This encodes CASSLPGLAGGRGGNEQFF. The chain combines TRBV28 with TRBJ2-1; 16 positions agree with TRBD2. Germline trimming cut 2 bases from V and 6 bases from J; bases unmatched to any gene: 10. The CDR3 spans 19 residues. Looked up from germline, CDR1 is MDHEN and CDR2 is SYDVKM.

Concerning this clonotype itself: A clone one base away is much larger, so this may be a read error. The chain carries TRBV6-1 and TRBJ2-3; D unclear. This CDR3 is 15 amino acids long. In germline, CDR1 is MNHNS, CDR2 SASEGT. The V end was cut by 3 bases, the J end by 1 base, with 11 bases between. The CDR3 region has the DNA TGTGCCAGCAGTGATCTGGCGGAACGCACAGATACGCAGTATTTT. Translated, it gives CASSDLAERTDTQYF.

The V and J genes are TRBV7-2 and TRBJ1-2; D is possibly TRBD1 (5 bases). Per the germline V gene, CDR1 is SGHTA and CDR2 is FQGNSA. The CDR3 is 13 residues long. With 2 bases removed from V and 6 bases from J, the gap between germline ends came to 10 bases. The CDR3 protein is CASSLFGTDGYTF. In DNA, the CDR3 is TGTGCCAGCAGCTTATTTGGGACCGATGGCTACACCTTC.

This clonotype was seen more than once but under ten times. The genes are TRBV5-1 and TRBJ2-7; D remains unclear. This CDR3 contains 14 residues. Germline V gives CDR1 SGHRS, CDR2 YFSETQ. Trimming pared 2 bases from V and 3 bases from J, leaving 12 bases between. CDR3 amino acids: CASSFGQTFYEQYF. CDR3 coding DNA: TGCGCCAGCAGCTTCGGCCAGACATTCTACGAGCAGTACTTC. Looking up the rest from reference TRBV5-1 and TRBJ2-7 gives the full variable domain: KAGVTQTPRYLIKTRGQQVTLSCSPISGHRSVSWYQQTPGQGLQFLFEYFSETQRNKGNFPGRFSGRQFSNSRSEMNVSTLELGDSALYLCASSFGQTFYEQYFGPGTRLTVT.

The chain recombines TRBV5-1 with TRBJ1-6; TRBD1 agrees at 7 bases. J lost 6 bases, V lost 4 bases, and 4 bases had no gene match. Per the germline V gene, CDR1 is SGHRS and CDR2 is YFSETQ. The CDR3 covers 14 residues. In DNA form, the CDR3 reads TGCGCCAGCAGCGCGGGACAGAGTAATTCACCCCTCCACTTT. This sequence encodes CASSAGQSNSPLHF.

This chain links TRBV20-1 with TRBJ2-7, with TRBD2 matching over 7 bases. The CDR3 runs 15 residues. Germline V gene lookup returns CDR1 DFQATT and CDR2 SNEGSKA (reference sequence). V was pared by 0 bases and J by 7 bases, with 12 bases of the junction left unmatched. The CDR3 here is CSARDGGGSGIEQYF. The CDR3 DNA reads as TGCAGTGCTAGAGATGGGGGGGGGAGCGGGATTGAGCAGTACTTC.

This clonotype was seen a handful of times. The chain combines TRBV28 with TRBJ1-4; 10 bases map to TRBD1. This CDR3 comprises 15 residues. The V gene's germline CDR1 is MDHEN and CDR2 SYDVKM. After removal of 5 bases from V and 5 bases from J, the junction contained 5 bases not matched to a gene. The CDR3 coding sequence is TGTGCCAGCAGTCGACAGGGGGCGCAAAATGAAAAACTGTTTTTT. Residues: CASSRQGAQNEKLFF.

This clonotype has ten or more counts. The chain links TRBV18 to TRBJ1-5; 9 bases line up with TRBD1. The junction had 13 bases not matched to a gene; V was cut back by 3 bases and J by 7 bases. Germline V CDR1 and CDR2: KGHSH, LQKENI. The CDR3 runs 17 residues. CDR3 region: CASSPTWGQGTGQPQHF. CDR3 in DNA: TGTGCCAGCTCACCCACTTGGGGACAGGGCACGGGGCAGCCCCAGCATTTT. The full variable domain, its missing parts supplied by reference TRBV18 and TRBJ1-5, is NAGVMQNPRHLVRRRGQEARLRCSPMKGHSHVYWYRQLPEEGLKFMVYLQKENIIDESGMPKERFSAEFPKEGPSILRIQQVVRGDSAAYFCASSPTWGQGTGQPQHFGDGTRLSIL.

This clonotype was counted between two and nine times. This sequence joins TRBV28 and TRBJ2-1; D possibly corresponds to TRBD1 (6 bases). Between the trimmed V and J ends, which lost 7 bases and 2 bases, there was a span of 21 bases. Germline V CDR1 and CDR2: MDHEN, SYDVKM. The CDR3 has 17 amino acids. This CDR3 reads CASTPLGQGITYNEQFF. The CDR3 nucleotides are TGTGCCAGCACCCCGTTGGGTCAGGGGATAACCTACAATGAGCAGTTCTTC.

This chain connects TRBV6-1 to TRBJ1-4; a weak D match, TRBD1 (5 bases). CDR3 length: 14 amino acids. Looked up from germline, CDR1 is MNHNS and CDR2 is SASEGT. Trimming removed 5 bases at V and 8 bases at J, with 15 bases between. The chain's CDR3 is CASSLWDASEKLFF. The CDR3 DNA is TGTGCCAGCAGTTTGTGGGACGCCAGCGAAAAACTGTTTTTT.

As regards this clonotype: A much more abundant neighbour one base away suggests this may be a read error. The chain is built from TRBV5-1 and TRBJ2-2, with a tentative D call TRBD2 (5 bases). Germline CDR1 is SGHRS and CDR2 is YFSETQ. There are 15 residues in the CDR3. For the CDR3, the DNA is TGCGCCAGCAGCTTGATAGCTTTCGACACCGGGGAGCCGTTTTTT. Translation: CASSLIAFDTGEPFF.

This clonotype was found many times. The chain is built from TRBV28 and TRBJ2-7, with 7 bases aligning to TRBD1. The CDR3 runs 15 residues. The V segment lost 5 bases and the J segment 1 base; nucleotides outside the gene matches: 8. Germline CDR1 is MDHEN and CDR2 is SYDVKM. CDR3 amino acids: CASSTRDSVSYEQYF. The CDR3 DNA reads as TGTGCCAGCAGTACACGGGACAGCGTATCCTACGAGCAGTACTTC.

This clonotype was found many times. This chain joins TRBV20-1 and TRBJ2-5, with a tentative D call TRBD1 (6 bases). This CDR3 spans 9 amino acids. Per germline, CDR1 DFQATT and CDR2 SNEGSKA (reference sequence). The germline V and J ends were trimmed by 6 bases and 9 bases, with 8 bases remaining between them. The CDR3 DNA reads as TGCAGTGCAAAGGGGGCCCAGTACTTC. Its translation is CSAKGAQYF.

This clonotype showed up many times. The V and J genes are TRBV27 and TRBJ2-1; tentative D call: TRBD1 (5 bases). Germline lookup yields CDR1 MNHEY and CDR2 SMNVEV (reference sequence). There are 17 residues in the CDR3. Between the trimmed V and J ends, which lost 0 bases and 0 bases, there was a span of 12 bases. The CDR3 is CASSLSVGEASYNEQFF. CDR3 DNA sequence: TGTGCCAGCAGTTTATCTGTAGGGGAAGCCTCCTACAATGAGCAGTTCTTC.

This clonotype was counted only a few times. The chain links TRBV28 to TRBJ2-7, with D maybe TRBD2 (6 bases). Germline CDR1 is MDHEN and CDR2 is SYDVKM. This CDR3 has 14 residues. V was clipped by 5 bases and J by 0 bases, with 11 bases between them. The CDR3 here is CASSLREPSYEQYF. The CDR3 DNA follows: TGTGCCAGCAGTCTCCGGGAGCCCTCCTACGAGCAGTACTTC. Drawing the rest from reference TRBV28 and TRBJ2-7, the complete variable domain is DVKVTQSSRYLVKRTGEKVFLECVQDMDHENMFWYRQDPGLGLRLIYFSYDVKMKEKGDIPEGYSVSREKKERFSLILESASTNQTSMYLCASSLREPSYEQYFGPGTRLTVT.

This clonotype was counted between two and nine times. A much larger clone lies a single base off, so this may be a read error. CDR3 DNA sequence: TGTGCCAGCGCTACGGACAGGGAACAAGAGACCCGGTACTTC. As protein: CASATDREQETRYF. The chain uses TRBV27 and TRBJ2-5, with 8 bases fitting TRBD1. The CDR3 covers 14 residues. CDR1 is MNHEY, CDR2 SMNVEV, per germline (reference sequence).

This clonotype was observed many times. V is TRBV2 and J is TRBJ2-3, with 10 bases fitting TRBD1. The germline CDR1 and CDR2 sequences are SNHLY and FYNNEI. V lost 6 bases, J lost 5 bases, and 14 bases stayed unmatched. The CDR3 is 17 residues long. DNA for the CDR3: TGTGCCAGCAGGAGGTCCGTGGACAGGGGGACGAGAGATACGCAGTATTTT. This encodes CASRRSVDRGTRDTQYF. The whole variable domain, remainder taken from reference TRBV2 and TRBJ2-3, is EPEVTQTPSHQVTQMGQEVILRCVPISNHLYFYWYRQILGQKVEFLVSFYNNEISEKSEIFDDQFSVERPDGSNFTLKIRSTKLEDSAMYFCASRRSVDRGTRDTQYFGPGTRLTVL.

This clonotype has more than one count but fewer than ten. This sequence joins TRBV20-1 and TRBJ2-1; D is ambiguous. Between the trimmed V and J ends, which lost 0 bases and 8 bases, there was a span of 11 bases. Germline assignment: CDR1 DFQATT and CDR2 SNEGSKA (reference sequence). This CDR3 contains 13 residues. DNA for the CDR3: TGCAGTGCTAGAGATTGGAGTTCCGATGAGCAGTTCTTC. Its translation: CSARDWSSDEQFF.

This clonotype was counted between two and nine times. The gene calls are TRBV12-3 or TRBV12-4 and TRBJ2-1; D is undetermined. V gave up 3 bases and J gave up 8 bases, with 8 bases separating them. This CDR3 region has 12 residues. The CDR3 coding sequence is TGTGCCAGCAGTTTTTGGCCCGATGAGCAGTTCTTC. Its protein is CASSFWPDEQFF.

The chain is built from TRBV29-1 and TRBJ2-3, with TRBD2 matching over 13 bases. There are 14 residues in the CDR3. CDR1 SQVTM and CDR2 ANQGSEA come from the germline V gene. The V gene end was trimmed by 6 bases and the J gene end by 4 bases; junction bases not matched to a gene: 4. As DNA, the CDR3 is TGCAGCGTCCGGACTAGCGGGAGCGCAGATACGCAGTATTTT. It yields the protein CSVRTSGSADTQYF.

This clonotype has at least ten counts. The genes are TRBV12-3 or TRBV12-4 and TRBJ2-7, with 11 bases identical to TRBD1. This CDR3 spans 16 amino acids. V lost 5 bases, J lost 3 bases, and 9 bases stayed unmatched. The CDR3 nucleotides read TGTGCCAGCAGTCCAGGACAGGGGGCGGGTGGCTACGAGCAGTACTTC. This gives the protein CASSPGQGAGGYEQYF.

This clonotype was counted many times. The chain employs TRBV3-1 and TRBJ1-1; D is ambiguous. Germline loops: CDR1 LGHDT, CDR2 YNNKEL (reference sequence). CDR3 length: 14 amino acids. Trimming pared 4 bases from V and 0 bases from J, leaving 9 bases between. The CDR3 DNA is TGTGCCAGCAGCCGCCGATCTATGAACACTGAAGCTTTCTTT. Translated, it gives CASSRRSMNTEAFF.